The entry below gives a single TCR beta chain sequence along with its context. Its antigen is currently unknown. The record originates from a study of CD8 T cells in Susac syndrome. Points from the study as a whole: It was acknowledged in the study that the number of individuals who were included in its TCR sequencing and HLA analysis was relatively small.

Germline-derived CDR1 and CDR2 are SGHRS and YFSETQ. The CDR3 is 13 residues long. Trimming took off 0 bases at V and 7 bases at J, with 10 bases between the two ends. The study used treatment-naive patients who had stable or active relapsing-remitting disease as multiple sclerosis controls. TEMRA cells were FACS-enriched, and CD8+ and CD4+ T cells were isolated negatively. Reverse transcription of roughly 0.5 to 1 ug RNA used random hexamers. immunoSEQ multiplex PCR amplified TCR beta CDR3 across 54 Vbeta, 13 Jbeta. MiXCR was run by TCRdb on the immunoSEQ multiplex PCR reads, yielding one entry per CDR3 protein. This sample has 250,000 to 300,000 distinct CDR3 sequences, with approximately 81% found just once.

The specimen was CD8+ T cells from PBMCs. The gene calls are TRBV5-1 and TRBJ1-2; D is ambiguous. This TCR was sampled from a human donor with multiple sclerosis. In nucleotides, the CDR3 is TGCGCCAGCAGCTTGGATAGTTGGTCTGGCTACACCTTC. This gives the protein CASSLDSWSGYTF.